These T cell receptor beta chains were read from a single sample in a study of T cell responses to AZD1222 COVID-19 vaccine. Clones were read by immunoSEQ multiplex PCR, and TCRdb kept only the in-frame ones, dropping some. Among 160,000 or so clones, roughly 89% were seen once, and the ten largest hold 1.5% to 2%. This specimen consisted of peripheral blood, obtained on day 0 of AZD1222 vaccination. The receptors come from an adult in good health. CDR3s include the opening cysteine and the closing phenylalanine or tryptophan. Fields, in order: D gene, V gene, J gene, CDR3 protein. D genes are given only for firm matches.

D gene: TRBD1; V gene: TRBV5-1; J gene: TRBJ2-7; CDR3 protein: CASRVRALTGQGSSYEQYF
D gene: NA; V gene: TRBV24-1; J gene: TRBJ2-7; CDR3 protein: CATGNSYEQYF
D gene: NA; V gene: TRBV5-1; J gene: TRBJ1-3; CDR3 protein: CASSLDGAGGNTIYF
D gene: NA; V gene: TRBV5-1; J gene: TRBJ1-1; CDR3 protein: CASRTLMNTEAFF
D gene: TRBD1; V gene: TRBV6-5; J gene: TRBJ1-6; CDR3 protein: CASSPYDRGGSPLHF
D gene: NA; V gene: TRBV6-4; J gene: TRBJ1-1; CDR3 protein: CASSAEGWGTEAFF
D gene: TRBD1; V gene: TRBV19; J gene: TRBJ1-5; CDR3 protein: CASSIGGQGNQPQHF
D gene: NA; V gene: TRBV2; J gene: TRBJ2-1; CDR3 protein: CASNPTRSYNEQFF
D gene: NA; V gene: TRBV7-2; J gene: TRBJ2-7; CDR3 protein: CASSLPPGTGIYEQYF
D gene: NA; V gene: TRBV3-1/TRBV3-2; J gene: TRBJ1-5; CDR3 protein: CASSQGGNQPQHF
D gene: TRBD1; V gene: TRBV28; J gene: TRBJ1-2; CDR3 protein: CASSLGTGRIYGYTF
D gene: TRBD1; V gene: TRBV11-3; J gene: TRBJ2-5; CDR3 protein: CASSRDRAQETQYF
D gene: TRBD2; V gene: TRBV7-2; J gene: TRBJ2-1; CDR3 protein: CASSSLPSAGRVNNEQFF
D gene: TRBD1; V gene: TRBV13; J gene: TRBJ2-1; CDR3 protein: CASSLGPTGSNEQFF
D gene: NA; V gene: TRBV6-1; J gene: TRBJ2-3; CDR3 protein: CASSEAHAARGADTQYF
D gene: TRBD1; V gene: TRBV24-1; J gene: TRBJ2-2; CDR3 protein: CATSARQGVGTGELFF
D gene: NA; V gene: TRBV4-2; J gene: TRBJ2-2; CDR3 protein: CASSLSGNTGELFF
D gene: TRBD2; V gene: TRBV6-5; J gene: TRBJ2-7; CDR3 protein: CASSYSQRGPYEQYF
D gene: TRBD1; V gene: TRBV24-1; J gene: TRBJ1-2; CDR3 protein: CATSDLYASGGPNYGYTF
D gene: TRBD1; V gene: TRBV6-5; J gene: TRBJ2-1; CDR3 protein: CASLGTGNNEQFF
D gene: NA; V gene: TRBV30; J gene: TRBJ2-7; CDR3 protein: CAWSVQGWEQYF
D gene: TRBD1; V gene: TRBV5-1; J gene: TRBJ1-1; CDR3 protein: CASRTRGTGATEAFF
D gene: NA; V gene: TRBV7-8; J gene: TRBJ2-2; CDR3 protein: CASSLVTGATGELFF
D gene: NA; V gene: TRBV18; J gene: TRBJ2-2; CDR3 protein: CASSPQTPPGELFF
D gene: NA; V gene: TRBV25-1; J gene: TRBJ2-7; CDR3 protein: CASSASYEQYF
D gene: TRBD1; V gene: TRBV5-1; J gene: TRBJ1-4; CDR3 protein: CASSPRQGSLNEKLFF
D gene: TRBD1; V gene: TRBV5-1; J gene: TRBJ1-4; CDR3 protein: CASSLPTGPNEKLFF
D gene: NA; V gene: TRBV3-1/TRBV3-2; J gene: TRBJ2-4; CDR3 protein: CASSLSGEVSAQYF
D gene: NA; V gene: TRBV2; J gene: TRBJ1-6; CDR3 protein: CASSEGSPLHF
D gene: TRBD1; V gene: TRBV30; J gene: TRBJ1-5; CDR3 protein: CAWVGQGSNQPQHF
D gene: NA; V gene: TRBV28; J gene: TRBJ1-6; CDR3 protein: CASTPLGFGNSPLHF
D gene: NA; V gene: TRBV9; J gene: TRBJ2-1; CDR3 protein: CASSVGAGSSYNEQFF
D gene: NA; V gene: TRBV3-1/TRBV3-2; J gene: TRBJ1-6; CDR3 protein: CASRVTGGWNSPLHF
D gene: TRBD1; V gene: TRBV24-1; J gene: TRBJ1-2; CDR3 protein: CATSTQGAYGYTF
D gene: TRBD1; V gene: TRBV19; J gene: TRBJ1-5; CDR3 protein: CASGTGRQPQHF
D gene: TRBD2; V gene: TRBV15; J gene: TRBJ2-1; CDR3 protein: CATSRQGLAGAPYNEQFF
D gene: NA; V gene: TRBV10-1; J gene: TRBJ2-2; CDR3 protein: CASSELPLTGELFF
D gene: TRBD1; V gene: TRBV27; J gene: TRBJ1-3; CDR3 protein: CASTATGQGAFSGNTIYF
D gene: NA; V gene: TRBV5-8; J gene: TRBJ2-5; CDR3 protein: CASSLGDQGGQETQYF
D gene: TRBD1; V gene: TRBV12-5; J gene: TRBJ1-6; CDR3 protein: CASGLYPRTGKGPNNSPLHF
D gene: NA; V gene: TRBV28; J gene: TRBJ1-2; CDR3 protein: CATGRDYGYTF
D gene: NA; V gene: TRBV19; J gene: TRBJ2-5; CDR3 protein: CASSIRETQYF
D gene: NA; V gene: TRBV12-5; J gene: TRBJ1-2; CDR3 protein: CASGLVLGTIKYGYTF
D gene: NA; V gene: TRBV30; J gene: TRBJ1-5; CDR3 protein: CAWSTQGNQPQHF
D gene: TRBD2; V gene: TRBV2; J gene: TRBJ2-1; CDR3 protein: CASSYGTRSNNEQFF
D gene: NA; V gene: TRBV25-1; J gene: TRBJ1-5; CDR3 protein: CASSSWGDQPQHF
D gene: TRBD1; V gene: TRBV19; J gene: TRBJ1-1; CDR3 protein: CASQGQANMNTEAFF